This record looks at one TCR beta chain sequence and its context. The ends were cut back, 8 bases at V and 8 bases at J, with 15 bases in the middle. This CDR3 region has 13 residues. CDR1 is MGHDK and CDR2 is SYGVNS in the germline V gene. The sample originates from a study of OX40 agonist ivuxolimab in advanced cancers. Sequencing was performed with immunoSEQ multiplex PCR; in TCRdb, only in-frame clones are kept and a portion is missing. The table lists 60,000 to 85,000 clones, roughly 91% of them singletons. J is TRBJ1-4 and V is TRBV25-1, with D unresolved. This receptor was taken from an adult with an advanced solid tumor such as melanoma, head and neck, liver or kidney cancer. The source material was CD4+ or CD8+ T cells sorted from blood, sampled in a trial of the OX40 agonist ivuxolimab. The CDR3 DNA reads as TGTGCCAGCCTTCATTTGGACGGGGAAAAACTGTTTTTT. This gives the protein CASLHLDGEKLFF.